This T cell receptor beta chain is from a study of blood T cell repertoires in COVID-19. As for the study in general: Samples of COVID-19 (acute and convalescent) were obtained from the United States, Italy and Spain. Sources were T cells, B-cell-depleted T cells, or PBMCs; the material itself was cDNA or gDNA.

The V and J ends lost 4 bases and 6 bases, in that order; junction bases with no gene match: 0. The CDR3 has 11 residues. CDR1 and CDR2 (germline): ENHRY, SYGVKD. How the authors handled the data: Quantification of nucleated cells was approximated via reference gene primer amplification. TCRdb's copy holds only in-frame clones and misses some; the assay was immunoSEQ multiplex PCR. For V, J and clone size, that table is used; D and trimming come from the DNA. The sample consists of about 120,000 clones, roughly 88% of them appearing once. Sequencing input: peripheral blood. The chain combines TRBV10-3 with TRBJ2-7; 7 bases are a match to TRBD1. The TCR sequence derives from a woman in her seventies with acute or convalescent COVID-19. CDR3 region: CAISAGGEQYF. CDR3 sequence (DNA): TGTGCCATCAGTGCAGGGGGCGAGCAGTACTTC.